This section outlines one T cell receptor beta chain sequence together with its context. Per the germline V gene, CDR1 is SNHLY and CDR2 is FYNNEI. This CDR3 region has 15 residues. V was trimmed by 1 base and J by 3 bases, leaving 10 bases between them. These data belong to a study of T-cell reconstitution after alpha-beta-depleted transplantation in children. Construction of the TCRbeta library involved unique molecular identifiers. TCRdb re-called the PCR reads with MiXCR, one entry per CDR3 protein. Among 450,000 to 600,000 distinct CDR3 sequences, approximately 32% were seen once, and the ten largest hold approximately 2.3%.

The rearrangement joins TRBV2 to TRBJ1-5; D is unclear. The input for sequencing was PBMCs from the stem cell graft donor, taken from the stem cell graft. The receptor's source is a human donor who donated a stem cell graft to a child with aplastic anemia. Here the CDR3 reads CASSEVRGVNQPQHF. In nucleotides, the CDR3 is TGTGCCAGCAGTGAAGTGAGAGGAGTCAATCAGCCCCAGCATTTT.